The 25 T cell receptor beta chains below were found in one sample sequenced in a study of blood T cell repertoires in COVID-19. Profiled with immunoSEQ multiplex PCR; TCRdb holds only in-frame clones, not every one. This sample carries 150,000 to 200,000 clones, around 77% of them seen once, and the ten largest clones take around 7%. Sequencing input: peripheral blood. All receptors come from a man in his 70s with active or convalescent COVID-19.

V usage is TRBV30 and J usage is TRBJ1-1, with a possible D match to TRBD1 (6 bases). V was clipped by 5 bases and J by 12 bases, with 16 bases between them. The CDR3 is made up of 11 amino acids. The germline V gene has CDR1 GTSNPN and CDR2 SVGIG (reference sequence). CDR3 nucleotide sequence: TGTGCCTGGGCAACAGGGTTTGGGCCTTTCTTT. This codes for CAWATGFGPFF.

The gene calls are TRBV2 and TRBJ2-1; D is uncertain. Germline CDR1 and CDR2: SNHLY and FYNNEI. This CDR3 region has 15 residues. V was clipped by 1 base and J by 3 bases, with 10 bases between them. Here the CDR3 reads CASSEVSVFYNEQFF. The CDR3 nucleotides read TGTGCCAGCAGTGAAGTGTCGGTTTTCTACAATGAGCAGTTCTTC.

The gene calls are TRBV5-4 and TRBJ2-3; TRBD2 matches 8 bases. Trimming removed 0 bases from V and 4 bases from J; junction bases left unmatched: 4. The CDR3 has 15 amino acids. CDR1 is SGHNT and CDR2 is YYREEE in the germline V gene (reference sequence). This CDR3 reads CASSLAGGRSDTQYF. CDR3 coding DNA: TGTGCCAGCAGCTTGGCGGGGGGGCGTTCAGATACGCAGTATTTT.

The gene calls are TRBV6-5 and TRBJ2-7; 8 positions agree with TRBD2. The CDR3 extends over 13 amino acids. The germline V gene has CDR1 MNHEY and CDR2 SVGAGI. Trimming removed 6 bases from V and 5 bases from J; junction bases left unmatched: 6. CDR3 in DNA: TGTGCCAGCAGCGGTAGCGGGAACCACGAGCAGTACTTC. Translating gives CASSGSGNHEQYF.

This clone was observed a single time. V is TRBV6-1 and J is TRBJ2-7; 7 bases match TRBD1. The CDR3 extends over 15 amino acids. Germline V lookup: CDR1 MNHNS, CDR2 SASEGT. The V segment lost 2 bases and the J segment 7 bases; nucleotides outside the gene matches: 11. CDR3 nucleotide sequence: TGTGCCAGCAGTGAATCCCCGACAGGGCGTGGGGAGCAGTACTTC. This gives the protein CASSESPTGRGEQYF.

The gene calls are TRBV6-5 and TRBJ2-7; 7 bases map to TRBD1. CDR3 length: 16 residues. The J segment lost 3 bases and the V segment lost 2 bases, leaving 10 bases of the junction unmatched. CDR1 and CDR2 from the germline V gene are MNHEY and SVGAGI. The DNA of the CDR3 is TGTGCCAGCAGTTACAGCGCACAGGGGTACGGCTACGAGCAGTACTTC. Translated, it gives CASSYSAQGYGYEQYF.

The chain carries TRBV7-2 and TRBJ2-7; D gene ambiguous. This CDR3 has 13 residues. Germline CDR1 SGHTA, CDR2 FQGNSA. V was clipped by 4 bases and J by 0 bases, with 7 bases between them. The CDR3: CASSYFSSYEQYF. DNA for the CDR3: TGTGCCAGCAGCTATTTTAGCTCCTACGAGCAGTACTTC.

V and J are TRBV10-3 and TRBJ1-1; D remains ambiguous. CDR3 length: 14 amino acids. The V gene lost 2 bases and the J gene lost 0 bases, with 7 bases spanning the gap. Germline V gene sequence: CDR1 ENHRY, CDR2 SYGVKD. The CDR3 DNA reads TGTGCCATCAGTGAGGGCCTTATGAACACTGAAGCTTTCTTT. Its translation: CAISEGLMNTEAFF.

In this sample, this clone turned up a few times. The chain carries TRBV30 and TRBJ2-7, with 7 bases lining up with TRBD1. Germline V gene sequence: CDR1 GTSNPN, CDR2 SVGIG (reference sequence). V was pared by 6 bases and J by 0 bases, with 8 bases of the junction left unmatched. This CDR3 has 14 amino acids. CDR3 DNA: TGTGCCTGCACCGGCTGGGACAGCTCCTACGAGCAGTACTTC. Protein: CACTGWDSSYEQYF.

V is TRBV6-6 and J is TRBJ2-5; 10 bases line up with TRBD2. The CDR3 runs 13 residues. The germline gives CDR1 MNHNY, CDR2 SVGAGI (reference sequence). V gave up 8 bases and J gave up 5 bases; unmatched junction bases: 5. The CDR3 loop is CASSSGGAETQYF. Written as DNA, the CDR3 is TGTGCCAGCTCGAGCGGGGGGGCGGAGACCCAGTACTTC.

V usage is TRBV11-2 and J usage is TRBJ1-1, with D possibly matching TRBD1 (5 bases). Per germline, CDR1 SGHAT and CDR2 FQNNGV. The CDR3 is made up of 14 amino acids. V lost 3 bases and J 1 base, leaving 9 bases between the germline ends. The CDR3 sequence is CASSFSQGNTEAFF. The CDR3 DNA reads TGTGCCAGCAGCTTCAGTCAGGGGAACACTGAAGCTTTCTTT.

The chain recombines TRBV7-6 with TRBJ2-1; TRBD1 aligns across 9 bases. The CDR3 loop spans 16 amino acids. The germline V gene has CDR1 SGHVS and CDR2 FNYEAQ. Trimming removed 1 base from V and 7 bases from J; junction bases left unmatched: 8. The CDR3 reads CASSLDGTGRLNEQFF. The CDR3 DNA is TGTGCCAGCAGCTTAGATGGGACAGGGCGGCTAAATGAGCAGTTCTTC.

The V call is TRBV7-9, the J call TRBJ2-3, with 9 bases identical to TRBD1. CDR1 and CDR2 (germline): SEHNR, FQNEAQ (reference sequence). This CDR3 is 16 amino acids long. With V trimmed by 7 bases and J by 2 bases, 10 bases remained unmatched. The CDR3 sequence: CASTRARDRVTDTQYF. The CDR3 DNA sequence: TGTGCCAGCACCCGTGCCCGGGACAGGGTCACAGATACGCAGTATTTT.

This chain links TRBV6-5 with TRBJ1-1; D may be TRBD1 (6 bases). Per the germline V gene, CDR1 is MNHEY and CDR2 is SVGAGI. V was trimmed by 6 bases and J by 6 bases, leaving 14 bases between them. This CDR3 has 13 amino acids. This chain's CDR3 is CASSLRQDAEAFF. For the CDR3, the DNA is TGTGCCAGCAGCTTAAGACAGGATGCTGAAGCTTTCTTT.

The V call is TRBV19, the J call TRBJ1-3; D ambiguous. From germline, CDR1 is LNHDA and CDR2 SQIVND (reference sequence). The CDR3 has 16 residues. The V end was cut by 3 bases, the J end by 2 bases, with 14 bases between. DNA for the CDR3: TGTGCCAGTAGTATGAGAGGGCCCTCCGCTGGAAACACCATATATTTT. This codes for CASSMRGPSAGNTIYF.

The V call is TRBV7-9, the J call TRBJ2-7; TRBD1 matches 10 bases. The V gene end was trimmed by 5 bases and the J gene end by 3 bases; junction bases not matched to a gene: 4. CDR3 length equals 14 residues. CDR1 and CDR2 (germline): SEHNR, FQNEAQ (reference sequence). The CDR3 loop is CASSDGTGDYEQYF. CDR3 DNA: TGTGCCAGCAGCGACGGGACAGGGGACTACGAGCAGTACTTC.

This clone was detected a few times. CDR3 residues: CATSRGDTYNEQFF. The CDR3 DNA is TGTGCCACCAGCAGAGGGGACACCTACAATGAGCAGTTCTTC. The chain is built from TRBV15 and TRBJ2-1; tentative D call: TRBD1 (6 bases). V lost 1 base to trimming and J lost 2 bases, with 6 bases between them. Germline values: CDR1 LNHNV, CDR2 YYDKDF (reference sequence). This CDR3 has 14 residues.

This chain uses TRBV3-1 (or the pseudogene TRBV3-2) with TRBJ1-2, with 8 bases fitting TRBD1. This CDR3 comprises 14 residues. CDR1 and CDR2 (germline): LGHDT, YNNKEL (reference sequence). V shed 0 bases and J 8 bases; nucleotides not matched to a gene: 5. In DNA form, the CDR3 reads TGTGCCAGCAGCCAAGATCCAGGGGGCCGCGGCTACACCTTC. Its translation is CASSQDPGGRGYTF.

This chain uses TRBV13 with TRBJ1-2; D remains ambiguous. Trimming took 3 bases from V and 5 from J, leaving 10 bases between them. CDR1 and CDR2 (germline): PRHDT, FYEKMQ (reference sequence). CDR3 length: 13 residues. The CDR3 nucleotides read TGTGCCAGCAGCTTTACCCGCGGTTATGGCTACACCTTC. It specifies CASSFTRGYGYTF.

The chain uses TRBV5-1 and TRBJ2-6; D might be TRBD1 (6 bases). Trimming cost V 2 bases and J 2 bases, with 11 bases left between them. Germline CDR1 is SGHRS and CDR2 is YFSETQ. This CDR3 has 16 residues. The CDR3 region is CASSFAAGAGANVLTF. The CDR3 region has the DNA TGCGCCAGCAGCTTCGCCGCAGGGGCTGGGGCCAACGTCCTGACTTTC.

V usage is TRBV5-6 and J usage is TRBJ2-5, with a weak D call TRBD2 (6 bases). Germline V lookup: CDR1 SGHDT, CDR2 YYEEEE. Trimming cost V 4 bases and J 4 bases, with 8 bases left between them. The CDR3 sequence is 12 residues long. The CDR3: CASSPGVETQYF. In DNA, the CDR3 is TGTGCCAGCAGCCCGGGGGTAGAGACCCAGTACTTC.

A single count supports this clone. The chain recombines TRBV4-3 with TRBJ2-7; 9 bases align to TRBD1. This CDR3 spans 19 amino acids. Trimming took 0 bases from V and 4 from J; bases not matched to a gene: 16. CDR1 is LGHNA and CDR2 is YSLEER in the germline V gene. Here the CDR3 DNA reads TGCGCCAGCAGCCAAGATCGCCTCCTGGACAGGGGTCAATTTTACGAGCAGTACTTC. Translation: CASSQDRLLDRGQFYEQYF.

This clone was recorded a few times. The chain has TRBV7-2 and TRBJ2-5, with TRBD2 matching 11 bases. The CDR3 totals 15 residues. Germline CDR1 reads SGHTA; CDR2 reads FQGNSA. V gave up 2 bases and J gave up 3 bases; unmatched junction bases: 2. CDR3 nucleotide sequence: TGTGCCAGCAGCTTAAGGGGACTAGCGGAAGAGACCCAGTACTTC. Amino acid sequence: CASSLRGLAEETQYF.

This clone has a count of ten or more. The CDR3 loop is CASSLEFAANTGELFF. The CDR3 DNA is TGCGCCAGCAGCTTGGAGTTCGCGGCGAACACCGGGGAGCTGTTTTTT. The chain combines TRBV5-1 with TRBJ2-2; D uncertain. V was shortened by 0 bases and J by 0 bases, with 9 bases between the two germline ends. In germline, CDR1 is SGHRS, CDR2 YFSETQ. The CDR3 runs to 16 residues.

The chain employs TRBV7-2 and TRBJ2-1, with 7 bases fitting TRBD2. Germline CDR1 is SGHTA and CDR2 is FQGNSA. CDR3 length: 13 amino acids. V was clipped by 5 bases and J by 8 bases; unmatched bases: 6. The CDR3 sequence: CASSRGLADEQFF. Here the CDR3 DNA reads TGTGCCAGCAGCCGCGGCCTAGCGGATGAGCAGTTCTTC.